This is a list of T cell receptor beta chains from one sample in a study of blood T cell repertoires in COVID-19. Only in-frame clones appear in the TCRdb table, and some are missing; sequencing was by immunoSEQ multiplex PCR. The sample shows about 70,000 clones, just under 90% of them seen only once. Sequenced material: peripheral blood. The receptors derive from a man aged 55 to 69 with acute or convalescent COVID-19. CDR3s include the opening cysteine and the closing phenylalanine or tryptophan. Each record gives: D gene, V gene, clone size, J gene, CDR3 DNA, CDR3 protein. A D gene is named only where the DNA matches it firmly. The size of a clone is reported for some rows only, either as once, few or many, or as a class for expanded clones.

d_gene: .
v_gene: TRBV2
abundance: .
j_gene: TRBJ1-5
CDR3nt: TGTGCCAGCAGTGTGGAGAAAGGCAATCAGCCCCAGCATTTT
CDR3aa: CASSVEKGNQPQHF

d_gene: .
v_gene: TRBV18
abundance: .
j_gene: TRBJ1-3
CDR3nt: TGTGCCAGCTCACCAGTAGGAGACTCTGGAAACACCATATATTTT
CDR3aa: CASSPVGDSGNTIYF

d_gene: TRBD1
v_gene: TRBV5-4
abundance: .
j_gene: TRBJ1-3
CDR3nt: TGTGCCAGCAGCTTGGGTGTGGGGACAGCCGACACCATATATTTT
CDR3aa: CASSLGVGTADTIYF

d_gene: TRBD2
v_gene: TRBV27
abundance: .
j_gene: TRBJ2-2
CDR3nt: TGTGCCAGCAGTCGAACTAGCGGGGTTTTCGGTGGGGAGCTGTTTTTT
CDR3aa: CASSRTSGVFGGELFF

d_gene: TRBD2
v_gene: TRBV4-2
abundance: .
j_gene: TRBJ2-7
CDR3nt: TGTGCCAGCAGCCAAGATAGCGGGGGAGGCTACGAGCAGTACTTC
CDR3aa: CASSQDSGGGYEQYF

d_gene: .
v_gene: TRBV5-1
abundance: .
j_gene: TRBJ1-4
CDR3nt: TGCGCCAGCAACCCCTCGTCCGGAACTAATGAAAAACTGTTTTTT
CDR3aa: CASNPSSGTNEKLFF

d_gene: .
v_gene: TRBV6-2/TRBV6-3
abundance: .
j_gene: TRBJ1-1
CDR3nt: TGTGCCAGCAGTTATCCCGGGAACACTGAAGCTTTCTTT
CDR3aa: CASSYPGNTEAFF

d_gene: .
v_gene: TRBV7-2
abundance: .
j_gene: TRBJ1-2
CDR3nt: TGTGCCAGCAGCTTGAGAAGCCAGTCGTGGGGAGCCTATGGCTACACCTTC
CDR3aa: CASSLRSQSWGAYGYTF

d_gene: .
v_gene: TRBV3-1/TRBV3-2
abundance: .
j_gene: TRBJ1-4
CDR3nt: TGTGCCAGCAGCCAAAGCGCCCAGGACAACAATGAAAAACTGTTTTTT
CDR3aa: CASSQSAQDNNEKLFF

d_gene: .
v_gene: TRBV3-1/TRBV3-2
abundance: .
j_gene: TRBJ2-5
CDR3nt: TGTGCCAGCAGCCAAGGTCTACAAGAGACCCAGTACTTC
CDR3aa: CASSQGLQETQYF

d_gene: .
v_gene: TRBV7-9
abundance: few
j_gene: TRBJ1-2
CDR3nt: TGTGCCAGCAGCAACTCTAACTATGGCTACACCTTC
CDR3aa: CASSNSNYGYTF

d_gene: .
v_gene: TRBV30
abundance: .
j_gene: TRBJ2-7
CDR3nt: TGTGCCTGGAGCGGGGGGCAGAAAACCTACGAGCAGTACTTC
CDR3aa: CAWSGGQKTYEQYF

d_gene: TRBD2
v_gene: TRBV7-2
abundance: .
j_gene: TRBJ2-5
CDR3nt: TGTGCCAGCAGCTTAGTTGCTAGCGGGGGGCCAATGGGGACCCAGTACTTC
CDR3aa: CASSLVASGGPMGTQYF

d_gene: TRBD1
v_gene: TRBV7-9
abundance: .
j_gene: TRBJ2-2
CDR3nt: TGTGCCAGCAGCTTAGGGACAGGGGACACCGGGGAGCTGTTTTTT
CDR3aa: CASSLGTGDTGELFF

d_gene: .
v_gene: TRBV9
abundance: .
j_gene: TRBJ1-1
CDR3nt: TGTGCCAGCAGCGCCCTGGGGGACTACACTGAAGCTTTCTTT
CDR3aa: CASSALGDYTEAFF